The T cell receptor (beta chain) described here comes from a study of PD-1 blockade in classical Hodgkin lymphoma. The CDR3 consists of 13 residues. Deletions cut 6 bases from V and 2 bases from J, with 11 bases between. Germline CDR1 SGHTA, CDR2 FQGNSA. Clones were read by immunoSEQ multiplex PCR, and TCRdb kept only the in-frame ones, dropping some. Of approximately 90,000 clones in the sample, 83% are singletons; the top ten hold over 15%. This clone was recorded a few times. Time point described: cycle 4 day 1 (C4D1), after five to seven weeks of nivolumab. There was relapse after autologous stem cell transplantation in every patient, and there was variation in brentuximab vedotin exposure.

The chain recombines TRBV7-2 with TRBJ2-7, with D perhaps TRBD2 (5 bases). The source of this sequence is a human donor with classical Hodgkin lymphoma. This specimen consisted of peripheral blood mononuclear cells (PBMCs), obtained before the fourth cycle of nivolumab. As DNA, the CDR3 is TGTGCCAGCAGAGTCGAGGGTCCCTACGAGCAGTACTTC. Its protein is CASRVEGPYEQYF.